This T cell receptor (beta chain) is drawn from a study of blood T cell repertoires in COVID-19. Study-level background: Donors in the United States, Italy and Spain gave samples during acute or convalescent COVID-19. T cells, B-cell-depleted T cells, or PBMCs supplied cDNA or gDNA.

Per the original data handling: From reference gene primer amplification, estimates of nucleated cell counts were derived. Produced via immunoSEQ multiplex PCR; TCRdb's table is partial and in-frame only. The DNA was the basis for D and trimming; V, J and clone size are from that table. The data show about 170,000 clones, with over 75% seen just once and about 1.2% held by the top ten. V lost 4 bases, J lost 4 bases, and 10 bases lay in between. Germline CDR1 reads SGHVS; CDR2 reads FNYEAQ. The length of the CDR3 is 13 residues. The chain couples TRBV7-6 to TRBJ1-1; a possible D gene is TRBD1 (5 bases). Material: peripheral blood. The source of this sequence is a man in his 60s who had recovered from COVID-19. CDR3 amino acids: CASSSDQGTEAFF. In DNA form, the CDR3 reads TGTGCCAGCAGCTCCGACCAGGGCACTGAAGCTTTCTTT.